This T cell receptor beta chain was obtained from a study of blood T cell repertoires in COVID-19. This clone was seen once. TCRdb's copy holds only in-frame clones and misses some; the assay was immunoSEQ multiplex PCR. The sample holds under 75,000 clones, about 81% seen once. The CDR3 loop spans 15 amino acids. Germline loops: CDR1 SGHAT, CDR2 FQNNGV. The junction had 17 bases not matched to a gene; V was cut back by 10 bases and J by 8 bases. The chain joins TRBV11-2 to TRBJ2-1; TRBD2 matches at 7 bases. The sequencing input was peripheral blood. The receptor's source is an elderly man with acute or convalescent COVID-19. The CDR3 DNA sequence: TGTGCCACCTCATGGGGGGGAGATTTTGCGTATGAGCAGTTCTTC. This codes for CATSWGGDFAYEQFF.